Following are 3 T cell receptor beta chains from one sample sequenced in a study of sequential checkpoint blockade in melanoma. Sample treatment: randomized to nivolumab then ipilimumab (arm A) or the reverse (arm B). Repertoires were generated with immunoSEQ multiplex PCR, while TCRdb's copy carries only in-frame clones and drops some. The sample records 2,500 or so clones, 26% being singletons. This material consisted of tumor tissue (inferred from file names), taken from a patient given nivolumab and ipilimumab in sequence. These receptors were obtained from a human donor with melanoma.

The rearrangement joins TRBV11-3 to TRBJ2-5; perhaps TRBD2 as D (6 bases). This CDR3 comprises 17 residues. V gave up 1 base and J gave up 6 bases, with 21 bases separating them. Germline V gives CDR1 SGHNT, CDR2 YENEEA. Written as DNA, the CDR3 is TGTGCCAGCAGCTTAGGGGGGGTCGGGCGCCAAAGAAAGACCCAGTACTTC. Translated: CASSLGGVGRQRKTQYF.

V and J are TRBV10-2 and TRBJ2-7; either TRBD1 or TRBD2 may fit D (5 bases each). The CDR3 contains 15 residues. Germline V gives CDR1 WSHSY, CDR2 SAAADI. Trimming removed 8 bases at V and 7 bases at J, with 24 bases between. DNA of the CDR3: TGCGCCAGCCGTTCAACCGGGACGGCCTCAATGGAGCAGTACTTC. Translating gives CASRSTGTASMEQYF.

The chain combines TRBV4-1 with TRBJ2-2; no clear D gene. CDR3 size: 14 residues. V lost 3 bases, J lost 0 bases, and 5 bases lay in between. Germline CDR1 is MGHRA and CDR2 is YSYEKL. Here the CDR3 DNA reads TGCGCCAGCAGCCAGTCATCGAACACCGGGGAGCTGTTTTTT. Protein product: CASSQSSNTGELFF.